Presented here are 9 T cell receptor beta chains from one specimen sequenced in a study of T cell repertoires in cytomegalovirus infection. Each CDR3 protein is one row after TCRdb ran MiXCR on the reads. The data contain 740,000 or so distinct CDR3 sequences, under 40% of them singletons. The sequenced sample was PBMCs. These receptors all stem from a human donor in good health (CMV status not recorded). Some clones in this sample may be carry-over from other donors' samples.

The chain couples TRBV12-3 or TRBV12-4 to TRBJ2-2, with TRBD2 as a possible D gene (5 bases). Trimming removed 6 bases from V and 6 bases from J, with 23 bases in between. This CDR3 is built from 17 residues. CDR3 in DNA: TGTGCCAGCAGGAAACGGGGTTTGAATTATTCGGCCGGGGAGCTGTTTTTT. This sequence encodes CASRKRGLNYSAGELFF.

V is TRBV20-1 and J is TRBJ2-1; the D call may be TRBD1 or TRBD2 (6 bases each). The CDR3 loop spans 13 amino acids. Germline lookup yields CDR1 DFQATT and CDR2 SNEGSKA (reference sequence). V was pared by 6 bases and J by 10 bases, with 19 bases between. CDR3 nucleotides: TGCAGTGCCCCGGTTGAGGGGGGCGCCGAGCAGTTCTTC. It encodes CSAPVEGGAEQFF.

V and J are TRBV12-3 or TRBV12-4 and TRBJ2-5; D may correspond to TRBD1 or TRBD2 (6 bases each). The CDR3 is 14 amino acids. V was clipped by 4 bases and J by 4 bases, with 13 bases between them. CDR3 in DNA: TGTGCCAGCAGTTCCGTAGGGGGGATAGAGACCCAGTACTTC. Protein product: CASSSVGGIETQYF.

The chain employs TRBV7-6 and TRBJ1-2, with D possibly TRBD1 on 5 matching bases. V shed 0 bases and J shed 4 bases, with 12 bases lying between them. The CDR3 consists of 15 residues. CDR1 and CDR2 from the germline V gene are SGHVS and FNYEAQ. The CDR3 spells CASSLADRGGYGYTF. The CDR3 coding sequence is TGTGCCAGCAGCTTAGCGGATCGCGGGGGCTATGGCTACACCTTC.

Comments on this clonotype: Because the CDR3 is missing its conserved closing phenylalanine or tryptophan, this is likely a read error. Because the CDR3's place on the DNA is in doubt, the DNA is left out and the CDR3 is given as listed by TCRdb. This rearrangement joins TRBV28 to TRBJ2-4; the table assigns TRBD1, which was not confirmed against the DNA. The CDR3 is made up of 13 amino acids, end residues included. The germline CDR1 and CDR2 sequences are MDHEN and SYDVKM. The chain's CDR3 is CASSLAGENIHSV.

The V gene is TRBV19, the J gene TRBJ1-5; the D is unclear. The CDR3 is 15 residues long. V was clipped by 6 bases and J by 0 bases, with 12 bases between them. Germline lookup yields CDR1 LNHDA and CDR2 SQIVND (reference sequence). The CDR3 nucleotides read TGTGCCAGTAGCGAAAGGGTTTTTAGCAATCAGCCCCAGCATTTT. It encodes CASSERVFSNQPQHF.

V usage is TRBV27 and J usage is TRBJ2-5, with TRBD2 as a possible D gene (6 bases). CDR3 length: 15 residues. Per germline, CDR1 MNHEY and CDR2 SMNVEV (reference sequence). Trimming left V 5 bases short and J 5 bases short, with 18 bases between. CDR3 nucleotides: TGTGCCAGCAGTGCATTGGGACTTGCTCGGGAGACCCAGTACTTC. The encoded protein is CASSALGLARETQYF.

This sequence joins TRBV7-9 and TRBJ1-1; perhaps TRBD1 as D (5 bases). Trimming cost V 7 bases and J 1 base, with 19 bases left between them. The CDR3 sequence is 16 residues long. Germline V gene sequence: CDR1 SEHNR, CDR2 FQNEAQ (reference sequence). The CDR3 loop is CASTDPWGVENTEAFF. For the CDR3, the DNA is TGTGCCAGCACCGACCCGTGGGGGGTCGAGAACACTGAAGCTTTCTTT.

V gene TRBV6-5 combines with J gene TRBJ1-5, with a tentative D call TRBD1 (5 bases). Per germline, CDR1 MNHEY and CDR2 SVGAGI. V lost 6 bases and J 0 bases, leaving 15 bases between the germline ends. CDR3 size: 16 residues. In nucleotides, the CDR3 is TGTGCCAGCAGACCAGGGACGGCGCTTAGCAATCAGCCCCAGCATTTT. This translates into CASRPGTALSNQPQHF.